The T cell receptor beta chain described here comes from a study of regulatory T cells in long-lasting Graves disease. Study-wide results and caveats: There were preferences for TRBV28, TRBJ1-2 and TRBJ2-5 in persistent disease.

HTBI primers from iRepertoire and Arm-PCR of CDR3 regions yielded the TCR beta libraries. TCRdb itself ran the multiplex PCR reads through MiXCR, one entry per CDR3 protein. The table includes 700,000 or so distinct CDR3 sequences, 25% to 35% detected once. This CDR3 is 13 amino acids long. The V gene lost 5 bases and the J gene lost 5 bases, with 12 bases spanning the gap. Per germline, CDR1 LNHDA and CDR2 SQIVND (reference sequence). Time point meaning: persistent/refractory GD, antithyroid drugs over 5 years with positive TRAb. TCR sequences were obtained from RNA taken from PBMCs. This clonotype was seen a handful of times. Its specificity is unknown.

The chain employs TRBV19 and TRBJ1-1; the D is unclear. This sample comprised peripheral blood mononuclear cells (PBMCs), obtained when the disease was refractory, from a patient treated with antithyroid drugs. The receptor comes from a female donor with Graves disease. As DNA, the CDR3 is TGTGCCAGTAGTCTGTTCGGGGAGACTGAAGCTTTCTTT. This gives the protein CASSLFGETEAFF.